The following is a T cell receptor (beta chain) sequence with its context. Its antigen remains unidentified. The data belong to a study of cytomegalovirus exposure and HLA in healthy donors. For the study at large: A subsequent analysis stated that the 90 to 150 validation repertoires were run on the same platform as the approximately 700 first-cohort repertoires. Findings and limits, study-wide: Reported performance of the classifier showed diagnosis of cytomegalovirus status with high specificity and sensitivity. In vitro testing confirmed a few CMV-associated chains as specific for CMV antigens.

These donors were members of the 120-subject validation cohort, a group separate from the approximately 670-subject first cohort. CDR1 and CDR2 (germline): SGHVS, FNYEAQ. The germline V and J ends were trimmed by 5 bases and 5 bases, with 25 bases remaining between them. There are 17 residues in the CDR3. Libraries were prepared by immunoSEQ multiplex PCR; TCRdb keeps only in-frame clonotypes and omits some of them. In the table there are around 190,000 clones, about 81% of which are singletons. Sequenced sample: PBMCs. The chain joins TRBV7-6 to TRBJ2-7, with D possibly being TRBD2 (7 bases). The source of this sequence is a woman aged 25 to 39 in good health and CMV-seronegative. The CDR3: CASSPGGGRGRLNEQYF. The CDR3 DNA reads TGTGCCAGCAGCCCGGGGGGCGGCCGGGGGCGTCTTAACGAGCAGTACTTC.